This T cell receptor beta chain was obtained from a study of early T cells in non-severe SARS-CoV-2 infection. Study-level background: Chains stayed unpaired after sequencing of bulk RNA from unsorted whole blood. General study results and limits: Anti-spike CD8 responses were favored in VDJdb matching, and private and CD4 specificities were missed.

CDR3 length: 15 residues. The germline V gene has CDR1 MNHEY and CDR2 SVGAGI. Unmatched junction bases numbered 5, after V lost 2 bases and J lost 8 bases. Attachment of unique molecular identifiers to individual cDNA molecules was performed. MiXCR was run by TCRdb on the 5' RACE reads, yielding one entry per CDR3 protein. The sample consists of some 61,000 distinct CDR3 sequences, approximately 13% of them appearing once. This clonotype has ten or more counts. Antigen unknown. Material: whole blood. The TCR sequence derives from an adult who was a healthcare worker with PCR-confirmed SARS-CoV-2 infection or an uninfected control (not recorded which). The V gene is TRBV6-5, the J gene TRBJ2-1, with 11 bases identical to TRBD2. Here the CDR3 reads CASSYVLAGGYEQFF. The CDR3 DNA follows: TGTGCCAGCAGTTACGTCCTAGCGGGAGGTTATGAGCAGTTCTTC.